The 9 T cell receptor beta chains reported below all come from one sample, sequenced in a study of cytomegalovirus exposure and HLA in healthy donors. Clones were read by immunoSEQ multiplex PCR, and TCRdb kept only the in-frame ones, dropping some. The data hold 250,000 to 400,000 clones, with roughly 87% observed a single time. Specimen: PBMCs. These receptors all come from a woman under 40 in good health and CMV-seropositive.

V gene TRBV5-1 combines with J gene TRBJ2-3; 10 bases match TRBD2. V shed 2 bases, J shed 1 base, and the junction held 4 bases outside the gene matches. CDR3 length equals 16 residues. The V gene's germline CDR1 is SGHRS and CDR2 YFSETQ. CDR3 region: CASSFDSGRRTDTQYF. CDR3 bases: TGCGCCAGCAGCTTTGATAGCGGGAGGCGCACAGATACGCAGTATTTT.

This clone was recorded once. The chain combines TRBV2 with TRBJ2-5; D might be TRBD1 (6 bases). Germline V gene data show CDR1 as SNHLY and CDR2 as FYNNEI. The CDR3 covers 12 residues. The V gene lost 11 bases and the J gene lost 1 base, with 11 bases spanning the gap. CDR3 loop: CAGQGLQETQYF. In DNA, the CDR3 is TGTGCCGGCCAGGGGCTCCAAGAGACCCAGTACTTC.

This chain uses TRBV4-3 with TRBJ2-1; 7 nucleotides agree with TRBD1. Unmatched junction bases numbered 10, after V lost 4 bases and J lost 7 bases. The CDR3 consists of 15 residues. The germline V gene encodes CDR1 LGHNA and CDR2 YSLEER. The CDR3 sequence: CASSLTQGSLNEQFF. The CDR3 nucleotides are TGCGCCAGCAGCCTGACACAGGGGTCGCTTAATGAGCAGTTCTTC.

This clone appeared a single time. V gene TRBV28 combines with J gene TRBJ2-7, with TRBD2 matching 10 bases. There are 16 residues in the CDR3. The J segment lost 1 base and the V segment lost 8 bases, leaving 11 bases of the junction unmatched. The germline CDR1 and CDR2 sequences are MDHEN and SYDVKM. This CDR3 reads CASHRPSGRKSYEQYF. The CDR3 DNA is TGTGCCAGCCATAGGCCTAGCGGGAGAAAGTCCTACGAGCAGTACTTC.

This chain links TRBV4-2 with TRBJ1-1, with 7 bases lining up with TRBD1. With V trimmed by 0 bases and J by 0 bases, 1 base remained unmatched. Germline CDR1 LGHNA, CDR2 YNFKEQ. The length of the CDR3 is 15 residues. This CDR3 is CASSQDRGMNTEAFF. The CDR3 DNA reads as TGTGCCAGCAGCCAAGACAGGGGGATGAACACTGAAGCTTTCTTT.

Concerning this clone: A much larger clonotype is one base distant, so this may be a read error. Additional DNA sequences in this sample encode the identical CDR3. V is TRBV30 and J is TRBJ2-7; TRBD1 or TRBD2 may be the D gene (5 bases each). V was shortened by 5 bases and J by 0 bases, with 5 bases between the two germline ends. The V gene's germline CDR1 is GTSNPN and CDR2 SVGIG (reference sequence). The CDR3 spans 11 residues. CDR3: CAWGGSYEQYF. CDR3 in DNA: TGTGCCTGGGGGGGCTCCTACGAGCAGTACTTC.

The CDR3 nucleotides read TGTGCCAGCAGCGGGACAGGCGGCATTTACGAGCAGTACTTC. This sequence encodes CASSGTGGIYEQYF. V usage is TRBV7-8 and J usage is TRBJ2-7, with 8 positions matching TRBD1. After removal of 5 bases from V and 4 bases from J, the junction contained 7 bases not matched to a gene. Germline values: CDR1 SGHVS, CDR2 FQNEAQ. This CDR3 region has 14 residues.

J is TRBJ1-1 and V is TRBV6-6; no clear D. Germline V gives CDR1 MNHNY, CDR2 SVGAGI (reference sequence). V lost 8 bases to trimming and J lost 1 base, with 8 bases between them. The CDR3 sequence is 12 residues long. CDR3 nucleotides: TGTGCCAGCCAGCGGGGGAACACTGAAGCTTTCTTT. It translates to CASQRGNTEAFF.

The V call is TRBV29-1, the J call TRBJ1-1; TRBD1 might be the D (5 bases). V dropped 7 bases and J dropped 2 bases, with 11 bases sitting between them. The CDR3 is 12 residues long. The germline gives CDR1 SQVTM, CDR2 ANQGSEA. The CDR3: CSGGDGNTEAFF. Here the CDR3 DNA reads TGCAGCGGTGGGGACGGAAACACTGAAGCTTTCTTT.